The present entry profiles one TCR beta chain with its context. Method: immunoSEQ multiplex PCR; TCRdb's copy keeps in-frame clones and lacks some. The sample has 120,000 to 150,000 clones, roughly 85% seen once. Germline lookup yields CDR1 LNHNV and CDR2 YYDKDF (reference sequence). CDR3 length: 14 residues. V lost 4 bases and J 0 bases, leaving 10 bases between the germline ends. This record belongs to a study of blood T cell repertoires in COVID-19. The sequenced sample consisted of peripheral blood. The TCR was taken from a woman aged 60-75 years with COVID-19, enrolled during active disease. The J gene is TRBJ2-7, the V gene TRBV15; TRBD2 is a possible D gene (6 bases). Written as DNA, the CDR3 is TGTGCCACCAGCACTAGCGCCAGCTCCTACGAGCAGTACTTC. Translation: CATSTSASSYEQYF.